This T cell receptor (beta chain) was profiled in a study of cytomegalovirus exposure and HLA in healthy donors. PCR involved 60 Vbeta and 13 Jbeta primers. Method: immunoSEQ multiplex PCR; TCRdb's copy keeps in-frame clones and lacks some. This repertoire shows around 150,000 clones, approximately 85% found once; its top ten account for approximately 9.4%. This CDR3 is built from 15 residues. Germline assignment: CDR1 SNHLY and CDR2 FYNNEI. Trimming removed 7 bases at V and 5 bases at J, with 20 bases between. The TCR originated in a man between 18 and 29 years old in good health and CMV-seropositive. The V and J genes are TRBV2 and TRBJ2-5; D is perhaps TRBD2 (7 bases). The sample was PBMCs. CDR3 protein: CASILWGGALETQYF. CDR3 coding DNA: TGTGCCAGCATTCTTTGGGGGGGGGCTTTGGAGACCCAGTACTTC.